Listed below are T cell receptor beta chains from one sample, sequenced in a study of CD8+CD57+ T cells in acquired aplastic anemia. TCRdb reanalysed the reads using MiXCR and keeps one entry per CDR3 protein. In the table there are 120,000 or so distinct CDR3 sequences, around 48% of which are singletons. The specimen sequenced was sorted CD4+, CD8+, or CD8+CD57+ T cells (not recorded which) from PBMCs. These receptors were obtained from a human donor in good health, serving as a control. Each CDR3 is given with its conserved first and last residue. The D gene is left open where the match is weak. Clone sizes are given selectively: once, few, many, or a class where the clone is expanded.

clone_size	v_call	j_call	d_call	cdr3_aa	cdr3_nt
many	TRBV6-5	TRBJ1-5	-	CASSYEGKYSNQPQHF	TGTGCCAGCAGTTACGAGGGGAAATATAGCAATCAGCCCCAGCATTTT
-	TRBV10-3	TRBJ2-5	-	CAIRGERETNQETQYF	TGTGCCATCAGGGGAGAGAGAGAAACCAATCAAGAGACCCAGTACTTC
-	TRBV7-2	TRBJ2-1	-	CASSQAQPFPNEQFF	TGTGCCAGCAGCCAAGCGCAACCTTTCCCCAATGAGCAGTTCTTC
-	TRBV5-2	TRBJ2-3	-	CASNRGRGLAGGRSADTQYF	TGTGCCAGCAACCGCGGGAGGGGACTAGCGGGGGGGCGTAGCGCAGATACGCAGTATTTT
many	TRBV6-2/TRBV6-3	TRBJ1-1	-	CASSWTAMNTEAFF	TGTGCCAGCAGTTGGACAGCGATGAACACTGAAGCTTTCTTT
-	TRBV7-2	TRBJ2-3	-	CASTRGNPGDTQYF	TGTGCCAGCACCCGGGGCAACCCGGGGGATACGCAGTATTTT
-	TRBV19	TRBJ2-7	TRBD1	CASSPWGQGRYEQYF	TGTGCCAGTAGTCCCTGGGGACAGGGTCGGTACGAGCAGTACTTC
-	TRBV29-1	TRBJ2-7	-	CSVELSYEQYF	TGCAGCGTTGAGCTCAGCTACGAGCAGTACTTC
-	TRBV5-1	TRBJ2-7	TRBD2	CASSPGGDSYEQYF	TGCGCCAGCAGCCCCGGGGGGGATTCCTACGAGCAGTACTTC
-	TRBV25-1	TRBJ2-5	TRBD2	CASSAHSGGAGTQYF	TGTGCCAGCAGTGCCCATAGCGGGGGGGCCGGGACCCAGTACTTC
-	TRBV11-2	TRBJ2-5	-	CASSLGLASRGTQYF	TGTGCCAGCAGCTTAGGGCTAGCCTCCCGGGGGACCCAGTACTTC
once	TRBV5-4	TRBJ2-3	TRBD2	CASSFGTSGGSDTQYF	TGTGCCAGCAGCTTCGGGACTAGCGGGGGCTCAGATACGCAGTATTTT
many	TRBV6-1	TRBJ1-2	TRBD1	CASSQYRGSVGYTF	TGTGCCAGCAGCCAATACAGGGGCTCCGTGGGCTACACCTTC
-	TRBV20-1	TRBJ2-1	-	CSASGQGWDNEQFF	TGCAGTGCTAGTGGTCAGGGATGGGACAATGAGCAGTTCTTC
-	TRBV5-4	TRBJ2-7	TRBD1	CASRRAGGAYEQYF	TGTGCCAGCAGGAGGGCAGGGGGCGCCTACGAGCAGTACTTC
few	TRBV10-3	TRBJ1-2	-	CAISEYRDYGYTF	TGTGCCATCAGTGAGTACAGGGACTATGGCTACACCTTC
once	TRBV29-1	TRBJ2-2	TRBD2	CSGASGSSTGELFF	TGCAGCGGAGCTAGCGGGAGCAGCACCGGGGAGCTGTTTTTT
-	TRBV25-1	TRBJ2-1	-	CASSEWIAPDYNEQFF	TGTGCCAGCAGTGAATGGATCGCCCCAGACTACAATGAGCAGTTCTTC
-	TRBV5-4	TRBJ1-2	TRBD1	CASSLRRTGGGYGYTF	TGTGCCAGCAGCTTAAGGAGGACAGGGGGCGGCTATGGCTACACCTTC
-	TRBV15	TRBJ1-1	TRBD1	CATSSTFGQGDTEAFF	TGTGCCACCAGCAGCACCTTTGGACAGGGTGACACTGAAGCTTTCTTT
few	TRBV20-1	TRBJ2-5	TRBD2	CSARPERGRQETQYF	TGCAGTGCTAGACCTGAGCGGGGGAGACAAGAGACCCAGTACTTC
-	TRBV29-1	TRBJ2-1	-	CSVGIKTAYNEQFF	TGCAGCGTTGGAATCAAGACAGCTTACAATGAGCAGTTCTTC
many	TRBV5-1	TRBJ1-2	TRBD1	CASSSAAGQGNYGYTF	TGCGCCAGCAGCTCCGCCGCGGGACAGGGGAACTATGGCTACACCTTC
many	TRBV4-1	TRBJ1-2	TRBD1	CASSQVLQGPVAYGYTF	TGCGCCAGCAGCCAAGTCCTACAGGGGCCCGTGGCCTATGGCTACACCTTC
few	TRBV15	TRBJ2-1	-	CASSLDPGQYYRGGNEQSF	TGTGCCAGCAGCTTGGACCCGGGACAGTACTACAGGGGAGGCAATGAGCAGTCCTTC
-	TRBV5-6	TRBJ1-2	-	CASSSTWGEAAEHYGYTF	TGTGCCAGCAGCTCTACGTGGGGAGAGGCAGCCGAACACTATGGCTACACCTTC
-	TRBV9	TRBJ1-1	-	CASSPGTWNTEAFF	TGTGCCAGCAGCCCAGGGACCTGGAACACTGAAGCTTTCTTT
-	TRBV24-1	TRBJ2-1	-	CATKPGPVSNEQFF	TGTGCCACAAAACCGGGACCCGTCTCCAATGAGCAGTTCTTC
-	TRBV11-2	TRBJ2-3	TRBD2	CASSTSGGVGARYTQYF	TGTGCCAGCAGCACTAGCGGGGGGGTTGGGGCAAGATATACGCAGTATTTT
-	TRBV11-2	TRBJ2-7	TRBD1	CASSLGIGTGGCEQYF	TGTGCCAGCAGCTTAGGTATAGGGACAGGGGGCTGCGAGCAGTACTTC
many	TRBV6-1	TRBJ1-1	-	CASSAGQLNTEAFF	TGTGCCAGCAGCGCAGGACAGTTGAACACTGAAGCTTTCTTT
many	TRBV20-1	TRBJ1-2	-	CSATRQLVYGYTF	TGCAGTGCTACCCGACAGCTCGTCTATGGCTACACCTTC